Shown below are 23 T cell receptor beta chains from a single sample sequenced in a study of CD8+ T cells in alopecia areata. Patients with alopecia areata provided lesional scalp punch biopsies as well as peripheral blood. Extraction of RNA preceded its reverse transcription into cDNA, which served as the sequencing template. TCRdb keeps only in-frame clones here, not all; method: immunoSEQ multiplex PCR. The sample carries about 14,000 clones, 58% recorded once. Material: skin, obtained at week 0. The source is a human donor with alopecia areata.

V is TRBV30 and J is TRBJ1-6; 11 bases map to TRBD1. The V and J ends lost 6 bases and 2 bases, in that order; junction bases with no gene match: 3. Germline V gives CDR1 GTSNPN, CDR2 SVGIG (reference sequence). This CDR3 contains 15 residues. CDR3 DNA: TGTGCCTGCGGACAGGGGGCCACCTATAATTCACCCCTCCACTTT. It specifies CACGQGATYNSPLHF.

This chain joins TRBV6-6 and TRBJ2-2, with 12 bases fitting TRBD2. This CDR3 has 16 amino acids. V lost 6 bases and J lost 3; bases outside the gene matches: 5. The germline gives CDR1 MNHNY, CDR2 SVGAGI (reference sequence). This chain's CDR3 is CASRPASGGDTGELFF. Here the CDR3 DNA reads TGTGCCAGCAGACCCGCTAGCGGGGGGGACACCGGGGAGCTGTTTTTT.

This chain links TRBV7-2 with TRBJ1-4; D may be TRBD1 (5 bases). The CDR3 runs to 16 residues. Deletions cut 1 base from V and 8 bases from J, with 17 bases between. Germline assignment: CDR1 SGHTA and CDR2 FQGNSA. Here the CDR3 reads CASSLVLGLGAEKLFF. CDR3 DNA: TGTGCCAGCAGCTTAGTGTTGGGCCTCGGGGCGGAAAAACTGTTTTTT.

As DNA, the CDR3 is TGTGCCAGCAGCTTACCGACAGGCCAAGAGACCCAGTACTTC. It yields the protein CASSLPTGQETQYF. The chain joins TRBV7-9 to TRBJ2-5; possibly TRBD1 for D (6 bases). The V end lost 2 bases, the J end lost 1 base, and 8 bases lay between the germline ends. Germline V lookup: CDR1 SEHNR, CDR2 FQNEAQ (reference sequence). This CDR3 comprises 14 residues.

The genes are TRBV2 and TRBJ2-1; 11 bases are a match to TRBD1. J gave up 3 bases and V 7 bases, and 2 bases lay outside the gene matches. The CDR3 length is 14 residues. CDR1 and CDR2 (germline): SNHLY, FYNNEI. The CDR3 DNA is TGTGCCAGCACGGACAGGGGGCTCTACAATGAGCAGTTCTTC. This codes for CASTDRGLYNEQFF.

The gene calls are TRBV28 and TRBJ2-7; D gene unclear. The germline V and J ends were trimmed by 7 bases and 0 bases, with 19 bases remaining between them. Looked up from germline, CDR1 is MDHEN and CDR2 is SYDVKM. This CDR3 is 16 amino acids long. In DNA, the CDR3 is TGTGCCAGCACCCATCCTCGGCGGCCTTACTCCTACGAGCAGTACTTC. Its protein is CASTHPRRPYSYEQYF.

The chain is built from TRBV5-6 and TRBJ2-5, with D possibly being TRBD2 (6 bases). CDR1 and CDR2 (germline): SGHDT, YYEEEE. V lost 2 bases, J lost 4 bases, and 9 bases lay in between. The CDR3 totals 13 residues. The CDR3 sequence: CASSFSSAETQYF. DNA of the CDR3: TGTGCCAGCAGCTTCTCTAGCGCAGAGACCCAGTACTTC.

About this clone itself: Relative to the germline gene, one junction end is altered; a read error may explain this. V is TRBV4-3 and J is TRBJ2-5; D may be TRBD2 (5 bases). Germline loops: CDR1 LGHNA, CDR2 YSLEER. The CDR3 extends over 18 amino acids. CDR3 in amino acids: CASSQSFQAAGNQGTQYF. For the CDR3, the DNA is TGCGCCAGCAGCCAAAGTTTCCAGGCCGCCGGGAATCAAGGGACCCAGTACTTC.

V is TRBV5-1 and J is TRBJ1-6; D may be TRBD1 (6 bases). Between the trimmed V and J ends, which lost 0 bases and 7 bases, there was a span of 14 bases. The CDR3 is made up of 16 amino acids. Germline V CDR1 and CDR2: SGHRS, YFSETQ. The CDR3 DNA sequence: TGCGCCAGCAGCTTGGTCGGGGGGCAAAGGAATTCACCCCTCCACTTT. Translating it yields CASSLVGGQRNSPLHF.

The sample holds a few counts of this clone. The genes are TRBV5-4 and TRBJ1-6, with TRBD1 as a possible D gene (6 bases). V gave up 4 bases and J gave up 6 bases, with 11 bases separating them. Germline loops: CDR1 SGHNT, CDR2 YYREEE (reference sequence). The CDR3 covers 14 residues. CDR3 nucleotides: TGTGCCAGCAGCCCGGGACACGCTAATTCACCCCTCCACTTT. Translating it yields CASSPGHANSPLHF.

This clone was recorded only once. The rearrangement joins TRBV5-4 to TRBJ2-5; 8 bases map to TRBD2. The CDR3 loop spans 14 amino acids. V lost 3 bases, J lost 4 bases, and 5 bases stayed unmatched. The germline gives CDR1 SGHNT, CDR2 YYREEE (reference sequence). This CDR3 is CASSSPGGGETQYF. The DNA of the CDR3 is TGTGCCAGCAGCTCCCCGGGGGGGGGAGAGACCCAGTACTTC.

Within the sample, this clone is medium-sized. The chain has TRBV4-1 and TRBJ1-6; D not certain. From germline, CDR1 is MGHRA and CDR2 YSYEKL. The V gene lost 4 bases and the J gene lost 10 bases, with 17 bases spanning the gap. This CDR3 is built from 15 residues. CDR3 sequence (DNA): TGCGCCAGCAGCCTCCGGGGAGGAGAAGGATCACCCCTCCACTTT. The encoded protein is CASSLRGGEGSPLHF.

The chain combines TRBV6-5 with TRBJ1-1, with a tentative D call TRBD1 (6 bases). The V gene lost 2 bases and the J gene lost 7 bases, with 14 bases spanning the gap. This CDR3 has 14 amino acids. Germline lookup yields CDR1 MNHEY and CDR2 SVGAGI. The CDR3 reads CASSYREGGDEAFF. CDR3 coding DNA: TGTGCCAGCAGTTACAGAGAAGGGGGGGATGAAGCTTTCTTT.

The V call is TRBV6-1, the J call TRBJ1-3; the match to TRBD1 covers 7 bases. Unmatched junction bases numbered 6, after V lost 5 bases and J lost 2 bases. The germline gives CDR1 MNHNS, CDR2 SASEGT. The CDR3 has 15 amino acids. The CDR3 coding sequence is TGTGCCAGCAGTACGTCCGGGACAGCTGGAAACACCATATATTTT. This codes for CASSTSGTAGNTIYF.

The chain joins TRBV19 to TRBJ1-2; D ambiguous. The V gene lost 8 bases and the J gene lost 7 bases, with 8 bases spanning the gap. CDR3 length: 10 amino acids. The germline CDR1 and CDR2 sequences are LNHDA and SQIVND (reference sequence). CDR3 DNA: TGTGCCAGTTGGATGGGTGGCTACACCTTC. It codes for CASWMGGYTF.

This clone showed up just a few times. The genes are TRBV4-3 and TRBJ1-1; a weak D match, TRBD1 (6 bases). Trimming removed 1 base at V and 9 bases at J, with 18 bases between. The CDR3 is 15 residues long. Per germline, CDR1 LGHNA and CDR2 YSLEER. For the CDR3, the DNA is TGCGCCAGCAGCCAAGGGGGCAGGGGCGGGTATAAAGCTTTCTTT. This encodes CASSQGGRGGYKAFF.

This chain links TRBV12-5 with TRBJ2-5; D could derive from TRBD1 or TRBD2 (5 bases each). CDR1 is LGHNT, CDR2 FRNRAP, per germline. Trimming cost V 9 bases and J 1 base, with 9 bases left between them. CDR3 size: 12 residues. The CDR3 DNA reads TGTGCTAGCACGGGGCCCCAAGAGACCCAGTACTTC. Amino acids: CASTGPQETQYF.

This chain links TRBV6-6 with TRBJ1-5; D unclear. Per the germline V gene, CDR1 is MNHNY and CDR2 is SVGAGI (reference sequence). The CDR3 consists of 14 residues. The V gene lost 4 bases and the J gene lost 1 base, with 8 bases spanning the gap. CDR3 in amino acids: CASSCVDSNQPQHF. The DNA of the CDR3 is TGTGCCAGCAGTTGCGTGGACAGCAATCAGCCCCAGCATTTT.

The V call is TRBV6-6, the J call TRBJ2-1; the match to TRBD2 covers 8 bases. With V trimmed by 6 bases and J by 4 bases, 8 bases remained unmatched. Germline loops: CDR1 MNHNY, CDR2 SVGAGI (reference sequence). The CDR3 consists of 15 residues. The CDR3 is CASSQVTSGYNEQFF. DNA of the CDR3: TGTGCCAGCAGCCAGGTAACTAGCGGATACAATGAGCAGTTCTTC.

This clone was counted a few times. CDR3 residues: CASSVRTSGGNEQFF. Written as DNA, the CDR3 is TGTGCCAGCAGCGTCCGGACTAGCGGGGGAAATGAGCAGTTCTTC. The chain combines TRBV5-6 with TRBJ2-1; TRBD2 agrees at 13 bases. CDR1 is SGHDT and CDR2 is YYEEEE in the germline V gene. There are 15 residues in the CDR3. Unmatched junction bases numbered 5, after V lost 4 bases and J lost 7 bases.

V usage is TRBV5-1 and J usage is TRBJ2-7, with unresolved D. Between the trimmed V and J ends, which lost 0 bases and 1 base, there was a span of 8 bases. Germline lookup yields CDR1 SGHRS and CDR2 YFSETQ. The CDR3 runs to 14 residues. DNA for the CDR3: TGCGCCAGCAGCTTGGAGGGCCAGTCCTACGAGCAGTACTTC. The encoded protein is CASSLEGQSYEQYF.

In DNA, the CDR3 is TGTGCCAGCAGCGTTACAGGGAGCTCCTATAATTCACCCCTCCACTTT. Amino acids: CASSVTGSSYNSPLHF. The chain joins TRBV9 to TRBJ1-6; perhaps TRBD1 as D (6 bases). Germline CDR1 reads SGDLS; CDR2 reads YYNGEE. V was pared by 2 bases and J by 0 bases, with 9 bases between. The CDR3 runs to 16 residues. The full variable domain, its missing parts supplied by reference TRBV9 and TRBJ1-6, is DSGVTQTPKHLITATGQRVTLRCSPRSGDLSVYWYQQSLDQGLQFLIQYYNGEERAKGNILERFSAQQFPDLHSELNLSSLELGDSALYFCASSVTGSSYNSPLHFGNGTRLTVT.

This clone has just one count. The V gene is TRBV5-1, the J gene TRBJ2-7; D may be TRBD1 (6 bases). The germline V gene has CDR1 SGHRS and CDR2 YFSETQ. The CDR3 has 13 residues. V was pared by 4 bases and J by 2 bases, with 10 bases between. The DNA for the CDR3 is TGCGCCAGCAGCAACGACAGGCCCTACGAGCAGTACTTC. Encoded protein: CASSNDRPYEQYF. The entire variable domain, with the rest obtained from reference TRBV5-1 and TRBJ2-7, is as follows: KAGVTQTPRYLIKTRGQQVTLSCSPISGHRSVSWYQQTPGQGLQFLFEYFSETQRNKGNFPGRFSGRQFSNSRSEMNVSTLELGDSALYLCASSNDRPYEQYFGPGTRLTVT.